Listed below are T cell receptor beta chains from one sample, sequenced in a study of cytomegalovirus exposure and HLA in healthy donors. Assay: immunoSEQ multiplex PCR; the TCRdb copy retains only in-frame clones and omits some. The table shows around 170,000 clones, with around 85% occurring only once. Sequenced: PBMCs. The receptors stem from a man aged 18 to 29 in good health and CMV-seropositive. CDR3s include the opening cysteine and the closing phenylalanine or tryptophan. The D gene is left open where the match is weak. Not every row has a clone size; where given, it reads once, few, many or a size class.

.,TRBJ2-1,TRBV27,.,TGTGCCAGCAGTTTATCGCCGACTAGTTCTGGTGTCTTC,CASSLSPTSSGVF
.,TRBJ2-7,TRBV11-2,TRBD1,TGTGCCAGCAGCTTAGATCTGGTGGGGACAGTCAGCTACGAGCAGTACTTC,CASSLDLVGTVSYEQYF
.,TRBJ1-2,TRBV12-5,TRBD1,TGTGCTAGTGCCCCAGGCGACAGGGGGTATGGCTACACCTTC,CASAPGDRGYGYTF
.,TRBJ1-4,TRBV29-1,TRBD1,TGCAGCGTGCCCCAGGGGGATAATGAAAAACTGTTTTTT,CSVPQGDNEKLFF
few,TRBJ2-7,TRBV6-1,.,TGTGCCAGCAGTGATCGAGAGGTCGATAAGCAGTACTTC,CASSDREVDKQYF
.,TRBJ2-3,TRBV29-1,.,TGCAGCGTTGAAACGGTGGTGGGGGGGCGAGCAGATACGCAGTATTTT,CSVETVVGGRADTQYF
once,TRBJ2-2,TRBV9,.,TGTGCCAGCAGCATCGCGAACACCGGGGAGCTGTTTTTT,CASSIANTGELFF
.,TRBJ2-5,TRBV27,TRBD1,TGTGCCAGCAGTTGGGACAGGGTAGGCGAGACCCAGTACTTC,CASSWDRVGETQYF
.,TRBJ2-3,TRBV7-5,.,TGTGCCACCTCTAACCAACCAGGTAGCGGGGCTGAAGGCACAGATACGCAGTATTTT,CATSNQPGSGAEGTDTQYF
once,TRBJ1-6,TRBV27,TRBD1,TGTGCCAGCAGTCCGGGACAGGGACCACCCCTCCACTTT,CASSPGQGPPLHF
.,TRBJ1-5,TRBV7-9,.,TGTGCCAGCAGCTTAGTTGGCGGTCAGCCCCAGCATTTT,CASSLVGGQPQHF
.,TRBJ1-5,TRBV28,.,TGTGCCAGCAGTTTGGGGCTGAGTCAGCCCCAGCATTTT,CASSLGLSQPQHF
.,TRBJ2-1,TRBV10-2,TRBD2,TGCGCCAGCAGCCACCCGGGACTAGCGGGAGGCAATGAGCAGTTCTTC,CASSHPGLAGGNEQFF